The 5 T cell receptor beta chains below all came from one sample that was sequenced in a study of blood T cell repertoires in COVID-19. Assay used: immunoSEQ multiplex PCR; TCRdb lists only in-frame clones, some missing. This table has about 160,000 clones, roughly 90% appearing once. Material for sequencing was peripheral blood. The receptors stem from a man between 25 and 39 years old with COVID-19, enrolled during active disease.

The rearrangement uses TRBV5-1 and TRBJ2-7; D is perhaps TRBD1 (6 bases). This CDR3 region has 14 residues. Germline V gene data show CDR1 as SGHRS and CDR2 as YFSETQ. V was shortened by 0 bases and J by 4 bases, with 11 bases between the two germline ends. The CDR3 reads CASSLEGGTYEQYF. Written as DNA, the CDR3 is TGCGCCAGCAGCTTGGAAGGGGGAACATACGAGCAGTACTTC.

The gene calls are TRBV11-2 and TRBJ1-6; possible D gene TRBD1, 6 bases. The CDR3 totals 16 residues. V dropped 5 bases and J dropped 6 bases, with 17 bases sitting between them. Looked up from germline, CDR1 is SGHAT and CDR2 is FQNNGV. CDR3 sequence reads: CASSPTSTGSNSPLHF. CDR3 nucleotide sequence: TGTGCCAGCAGCCCTACCTCGACAGGAAGTAATTCACCCCTCCACTTT.

The chain recombines TRBV3-1 (or the pseudogene TRBV3-2) with TRBJ2-6; 8 bases are shared with TRBD1. CDR1 is LGHDT, CDR2 YNNKEL, per germline (reference sequence). After removal of 4 bases from V and 0 bases from J, the junction contained 8 bases not matched to a gene. The CDR3 has 18 residues. CDR3 amino acids: CASSPRDRISSGANVLTF. CDR3 coding DNA: TGTGCCAGCAGCCCCCGGGACAGGATATCCTCTGGGGCCAACGTCCTGACTTTC.

Remarks on this clone: One end of the junction fails to match germline, which may point to a read error. The chain couples TRBV6-5 to TRBJ2-7; TRBD2 matches 11 bases. CDR3 length: 15 residues. CDR1 MNHEY and CDR2 SVGAGI come from the germline V gene. The DNA for the CDR3 is TGTGGCAGCGTTAGTGGGACTAGCGGAGCCTACGAGCAGTACTTC. Protein product: CGSVSGTSGAYEQYF.

About this clone: The same CDR3 is also encoded by other DNA sequences in this sample. This chain uses TRBV5-6 with TRBJ1-3; D ambiguous. V was clipped by 1 base and J by 0 bases, with 8 bases between them. CDR1 is SGHDT and CDR2 is YYEEEE in the germline V gene. The CDR3 totals 15 residues. CDR3 in DNA: TGTGCCAGCAGCTTGCGCGCGAGCTCTGGAAACACCATATATTTT. Translated: CASSLRASSGNTIYF.